Given below is one TCR beta chain in context. Participant ages covered roughly 18 to 89 years across about 25 US areas. Profiled with immunoSEQ multiplex PCR; TCRdb holds only in-frame clones, not every one. The sample has fewer than 250,000 clones; approximately 88% are singletons. The sample originates from a study of blood T cell repertoires in COVID-19. Study as a whole: Sites across the United States, Italy and Spain contributed samples from acute and convalescent COVID-19.

Trimming removed 1 base from V and 1 base from J, with 10 bases in between. The germline gives CDR1 LGHDT, CDR2 YNNKEL (reference sequence). The CDR3 has 15 residues. This chain uses TRBV3-1 (or the pseudogene TRBV3-2) with TRBJ1-2; D is undetermined. This clonotype was obtained from a woman aged 18-29 years who had recovered from COVID-19. Sequenced material: PBMCs or T cells enriched from blood (not recorded which). The CDR3 DNA reads as TGTGCCAGCAGCCAAGGGCAGGTTCTTAACTATGGCTACACCTTC. Amino acids: CASSQGQVLNYGYTF.